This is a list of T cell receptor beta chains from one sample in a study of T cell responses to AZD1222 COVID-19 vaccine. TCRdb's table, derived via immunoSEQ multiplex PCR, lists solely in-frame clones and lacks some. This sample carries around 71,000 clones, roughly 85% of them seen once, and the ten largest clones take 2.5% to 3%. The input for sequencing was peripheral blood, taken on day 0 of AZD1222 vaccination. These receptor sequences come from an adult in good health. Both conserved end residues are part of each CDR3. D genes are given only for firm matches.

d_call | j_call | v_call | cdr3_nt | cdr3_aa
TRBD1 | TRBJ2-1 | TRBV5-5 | TGTGCCAGCAGCTTGGAGGGACAGACCTACAATGAGCAGTTCTTC | CASSLEGQTYNEQFF
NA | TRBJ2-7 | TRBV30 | TGTGCCTGGAGTGTACGGGGCTACGAGCAGTACTTC | CAWSVRGYEQYF
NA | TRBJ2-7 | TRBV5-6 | TGTGCCAGCACAAAGGCGCCATACGAGCAGTACTTC | CASTKAPYEQYF
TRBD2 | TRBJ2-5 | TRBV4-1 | TGCGCCAGCAGCCCCTGGACTAGCTGGGTGGAGACCCAGTACTTC | CASSPWTSWVETQYF
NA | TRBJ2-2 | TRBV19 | TGTGCCAGTCGGCAGGATAGGAATGCGAACACCGGGGAGCTGTTTTTT | CASRQDRNANTGELFF
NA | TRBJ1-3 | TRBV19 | TGTGCCAGTAGTATCGGACAGCAAAACACCATATATTTT | CASSIGQQNTIYF
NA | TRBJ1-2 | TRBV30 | TGTGCCTGGAGTATTGGGGGTGCGGGGAGTGGCTACACCTTC | CAWSIGGAGSGYTF
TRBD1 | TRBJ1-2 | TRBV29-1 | TGCAGCGTGGGCACAGGGGGCTATGGCTACACCTTC | CSVGTGGYGYTF
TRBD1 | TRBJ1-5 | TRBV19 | TGTGCCAGTAGTGTGACAGGGGGCAGTGAGCCCCAGCATTTT | CASSVTGGSEPQHF
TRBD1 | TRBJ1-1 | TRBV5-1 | TGCGCCAGCAGCTTGGACCCCGGGACAGCTGAAGCTTTCTTT | CASSLDPGTAEAFF
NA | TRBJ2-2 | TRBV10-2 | TGCGCCAGCAGTGAGCTCAGGGGGGCGGCCGGGGAGCTGTTTTTT | CASSELRGAAGELFF